The sequence of this TCR beta chain was determined in a study of shared clonotypes between healthy human individuals. CDR1 MNHEY and CDR2 SVGAGI come from the germline V gene. The CDR3 has 16 residues. V lost 3 bases, J lost 5 bases, and 19 bases lay in between. As regards this clone: Its target is unknown.

Whole-study findings and limits: Sampling was confined to blood; repertoires within tissues likely differ. Relative to their counterparts shared across all four donors, non-shared clonotypes exhibited diminished generation probabilities.

For each subset, genomic DNA was distributed in equal portions over several immunoSEQ plates. Sorted-subset replicate PCRs used about 200 ng of genomic DNA. This amount corresponded to about 29,000 T cell genomes. Libraries were prepared by immunoSEQ multiplex PCR; TCRdb keeps only in-frame clonotypes and omits some of them. The sample includes 800,000 to 1,200,000 clones, around 82% of them seen just once. This sequence was found in a man younger than 30 in good health. Some clones in this sample may be carry-over from other donors' samples. The sequenced sample consisted of memory CD4+ T cells from PBMCs. Subset: CD45RA-negative fraction. The V and J genes are TRBV6-5 and TRBJ1-2, with D possibly matching TRBD1 (5 bases). The CDR3 DNA sequence: TGTGCCAGCAGTTATAGTAGCACAGGCGATTGGTATGGCTACACCTTC. The encoded protein is CASSYSSTGDWYGYTF.